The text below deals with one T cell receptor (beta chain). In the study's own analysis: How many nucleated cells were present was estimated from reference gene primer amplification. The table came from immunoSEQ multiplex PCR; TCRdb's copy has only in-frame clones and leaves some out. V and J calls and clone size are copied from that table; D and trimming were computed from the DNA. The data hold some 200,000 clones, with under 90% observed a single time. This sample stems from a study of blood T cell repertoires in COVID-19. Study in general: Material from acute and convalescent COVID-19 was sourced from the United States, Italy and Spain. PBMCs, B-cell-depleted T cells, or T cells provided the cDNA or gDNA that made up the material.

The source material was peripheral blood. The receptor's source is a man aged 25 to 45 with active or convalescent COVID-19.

In DNA, the CDR3 is TGTGCCAGCAGCTTGGGACGGACAGGGATCTATGGCTACACCTTC. Its translation is CASSLGRTGIYGYTF. The V call is TRBV5-4, the J call TRBJ1-2; TRBD1 agrees at 8 bases. Germline V gene sequence: CDR1 SGHNT, CDR2 YYREEE (reference sequence). This CDR3 is built from 15 residues. The V and J ends lost 0 bases and 4 bases, in that order; junction bases with no gene match: 5.